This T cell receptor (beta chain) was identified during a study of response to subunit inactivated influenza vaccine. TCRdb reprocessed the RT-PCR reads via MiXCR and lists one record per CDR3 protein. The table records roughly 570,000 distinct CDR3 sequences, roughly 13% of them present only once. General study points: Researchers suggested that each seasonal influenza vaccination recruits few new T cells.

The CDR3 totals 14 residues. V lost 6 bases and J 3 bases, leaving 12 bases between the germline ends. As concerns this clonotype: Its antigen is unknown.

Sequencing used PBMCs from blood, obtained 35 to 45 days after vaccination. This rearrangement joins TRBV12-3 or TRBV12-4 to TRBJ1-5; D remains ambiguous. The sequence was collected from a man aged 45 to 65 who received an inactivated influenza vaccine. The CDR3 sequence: CASSLDGVNQPQHF. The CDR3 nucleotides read TGTGCCAGCAGCCTAGACGGGGTCAATCAGCCCCAGCATTTT.